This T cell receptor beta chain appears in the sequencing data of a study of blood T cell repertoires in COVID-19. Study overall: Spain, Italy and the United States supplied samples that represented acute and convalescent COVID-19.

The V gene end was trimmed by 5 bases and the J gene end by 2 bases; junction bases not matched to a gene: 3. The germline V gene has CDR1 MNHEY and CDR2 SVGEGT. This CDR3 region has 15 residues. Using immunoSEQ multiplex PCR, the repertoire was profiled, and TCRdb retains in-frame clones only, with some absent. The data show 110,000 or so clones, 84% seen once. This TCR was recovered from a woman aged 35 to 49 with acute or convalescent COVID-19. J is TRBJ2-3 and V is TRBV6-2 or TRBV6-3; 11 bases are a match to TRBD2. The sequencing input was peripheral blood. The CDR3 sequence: CASSVAGGYTDTQYF. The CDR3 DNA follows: TGTGCCAGCAGTGTAGCGGGGGGGTACACAGATACGCAGTATTTT.